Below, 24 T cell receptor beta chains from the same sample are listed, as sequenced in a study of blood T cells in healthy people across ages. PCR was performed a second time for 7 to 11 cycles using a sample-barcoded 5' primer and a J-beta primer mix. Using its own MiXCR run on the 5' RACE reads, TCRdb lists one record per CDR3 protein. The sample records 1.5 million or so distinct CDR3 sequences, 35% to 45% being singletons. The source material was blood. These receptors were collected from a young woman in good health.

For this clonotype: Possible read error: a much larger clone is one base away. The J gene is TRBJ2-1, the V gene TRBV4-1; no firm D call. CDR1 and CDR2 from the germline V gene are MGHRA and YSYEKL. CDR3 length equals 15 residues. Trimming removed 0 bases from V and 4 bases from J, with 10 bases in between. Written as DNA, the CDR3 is TGCGCCAGCAGCCAAGACGCTCCTGGGTACAATGAGCAGTTCTTC. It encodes CASSQDAPGYNEQFF.

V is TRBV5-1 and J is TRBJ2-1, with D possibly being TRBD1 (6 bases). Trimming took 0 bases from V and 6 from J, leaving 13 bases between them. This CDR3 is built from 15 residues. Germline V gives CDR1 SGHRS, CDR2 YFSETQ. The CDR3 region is CASSLVGDTCNEQFF. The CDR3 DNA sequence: TGCGCCAGCAGCTTGGTTGGGGACACGTGCAATGAGCAGTTCTTC.

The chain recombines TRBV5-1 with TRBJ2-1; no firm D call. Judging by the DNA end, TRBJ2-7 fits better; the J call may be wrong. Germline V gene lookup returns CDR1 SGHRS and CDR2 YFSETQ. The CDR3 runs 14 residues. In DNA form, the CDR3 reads TGCGCCAGCAGCTTGGACAGTGCTTACAATGAGCAGTACTTC. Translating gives CASSLDSAYNEQYF.

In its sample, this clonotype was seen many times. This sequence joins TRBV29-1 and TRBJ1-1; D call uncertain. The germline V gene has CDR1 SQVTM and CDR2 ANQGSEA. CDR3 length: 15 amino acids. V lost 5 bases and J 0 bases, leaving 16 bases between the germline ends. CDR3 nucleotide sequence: TGCAGCGTTTCGGCGGGGTGGGCCATGAACACTGAAGCTTTCTTT. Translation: CSVSAGWAMNTEAFF.

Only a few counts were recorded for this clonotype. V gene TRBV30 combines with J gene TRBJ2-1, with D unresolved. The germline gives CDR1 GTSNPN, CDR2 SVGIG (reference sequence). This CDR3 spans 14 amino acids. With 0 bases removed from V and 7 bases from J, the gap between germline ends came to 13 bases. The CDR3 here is CAWSVSVVINEQFF. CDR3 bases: TGTGCCTGGAGTGTATCGGTGGTTATAAATGAGCAGTTCTTC.

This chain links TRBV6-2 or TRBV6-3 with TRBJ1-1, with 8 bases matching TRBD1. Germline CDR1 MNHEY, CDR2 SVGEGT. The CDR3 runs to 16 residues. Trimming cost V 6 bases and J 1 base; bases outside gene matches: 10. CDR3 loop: CASSNHRTGRNTEAFF. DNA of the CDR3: TGTGCCAGCAGCAACCATAGGACAGGGAGGAACACTGAAGCTTTCTTT.

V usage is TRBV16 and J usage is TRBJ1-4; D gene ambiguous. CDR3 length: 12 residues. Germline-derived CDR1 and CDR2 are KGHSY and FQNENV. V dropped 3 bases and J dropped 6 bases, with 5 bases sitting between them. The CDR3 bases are TGTGCCAGCAGCCAGCCGGATGAAAAACTGTTTTTT. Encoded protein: CASSQPDEKLFF.

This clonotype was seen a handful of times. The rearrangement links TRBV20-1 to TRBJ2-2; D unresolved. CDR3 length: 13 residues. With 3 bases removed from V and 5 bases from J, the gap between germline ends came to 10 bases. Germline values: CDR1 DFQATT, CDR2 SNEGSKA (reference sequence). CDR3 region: CSARGFRTGELFF. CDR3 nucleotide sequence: TGCAGTGCTAGGGGGTTTCGTACCGGGGAGCTGTTTTTT.

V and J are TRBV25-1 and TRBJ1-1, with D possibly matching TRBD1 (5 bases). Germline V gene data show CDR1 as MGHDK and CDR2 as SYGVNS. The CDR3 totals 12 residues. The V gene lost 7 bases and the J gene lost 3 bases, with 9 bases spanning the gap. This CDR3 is CASTRGDTEAFF. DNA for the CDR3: TGTGCCAGCACTCGGGGGGACACTGAAGCTTTCTTT.

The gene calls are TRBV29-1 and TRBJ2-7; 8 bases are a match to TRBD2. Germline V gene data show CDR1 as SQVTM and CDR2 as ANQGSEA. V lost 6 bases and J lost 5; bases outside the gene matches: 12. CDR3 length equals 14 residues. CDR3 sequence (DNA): TGCAGCGTGGGAGCGGGAGTGGCATCGCACGAGCAGTACTTC. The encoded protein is CSVGAGVASHEQYF.

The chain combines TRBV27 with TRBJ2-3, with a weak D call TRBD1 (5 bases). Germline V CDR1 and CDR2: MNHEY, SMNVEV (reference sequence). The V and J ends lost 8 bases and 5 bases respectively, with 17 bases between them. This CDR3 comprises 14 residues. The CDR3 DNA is TGTGCCAGCCGGACCCAGGGTGGAGAAGATACGCAGTATTTT. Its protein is CASRTQGGEDTQYF.

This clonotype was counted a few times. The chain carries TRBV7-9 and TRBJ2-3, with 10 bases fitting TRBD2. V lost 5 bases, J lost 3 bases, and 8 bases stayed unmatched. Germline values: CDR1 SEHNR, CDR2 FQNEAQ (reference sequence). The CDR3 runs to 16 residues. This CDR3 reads CASSAYPGLATDTQYF. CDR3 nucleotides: TGTGCCAGCAGCGCTTACCCGGGACTAGCGACAGATACGCAGTATTTT. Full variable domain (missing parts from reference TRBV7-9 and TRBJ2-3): DTGVSQNPRHKITKRGQNVTFRCDPISEHNRLYWYRQTLGQGPEFLTYFQNEAQLEKSRLLSDRFSAERPKGSFSTLEIQRTEQGDSAMYLCASSAYPGLATDTQYFGPGTRLTVL.

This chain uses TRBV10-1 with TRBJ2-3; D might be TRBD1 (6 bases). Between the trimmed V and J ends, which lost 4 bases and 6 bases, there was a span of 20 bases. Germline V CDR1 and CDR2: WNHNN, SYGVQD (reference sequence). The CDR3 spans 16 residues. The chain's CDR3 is CASSGGQIRTRDTQYF. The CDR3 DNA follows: TGCGCCAGCAGTGGAGGACAGATTCGGACGCGGGATACGCAGTATTTT.

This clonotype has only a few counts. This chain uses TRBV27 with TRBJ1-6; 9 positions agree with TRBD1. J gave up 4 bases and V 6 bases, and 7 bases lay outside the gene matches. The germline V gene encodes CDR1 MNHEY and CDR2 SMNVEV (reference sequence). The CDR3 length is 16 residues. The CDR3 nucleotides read TGTGCCAGCAGATCGGGACAGGGTCTTTATAATTCACCCCTCCACTTT. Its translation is CASRSGQGLYNSPLHF.

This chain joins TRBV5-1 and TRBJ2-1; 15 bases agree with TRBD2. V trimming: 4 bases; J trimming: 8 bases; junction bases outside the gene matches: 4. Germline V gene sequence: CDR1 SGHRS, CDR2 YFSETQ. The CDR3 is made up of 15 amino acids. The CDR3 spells CASSGLAGGPHEQFF. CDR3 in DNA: TGCGCCAGCAGCGGACTAGCGGGAGGGCCCCATGAGCAGTTCTTC.

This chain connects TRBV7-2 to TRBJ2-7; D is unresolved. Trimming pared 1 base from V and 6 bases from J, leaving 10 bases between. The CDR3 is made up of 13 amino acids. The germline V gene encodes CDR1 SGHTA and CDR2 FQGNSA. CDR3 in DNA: TGTGCCAGCAGCTTAGATAATCACCGCGAGCAGTACTTC. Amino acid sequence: CASSLDNHREQYF.

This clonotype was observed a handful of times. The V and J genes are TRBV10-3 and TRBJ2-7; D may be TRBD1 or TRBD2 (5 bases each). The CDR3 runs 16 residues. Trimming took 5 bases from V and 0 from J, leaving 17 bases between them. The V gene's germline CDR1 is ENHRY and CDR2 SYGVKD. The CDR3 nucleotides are TGTGCCATCAGTAATACCGGGACCCTTAGCTCCTACGAGCAGTACTTC. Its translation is CAISNTGTLSSYEQYF.

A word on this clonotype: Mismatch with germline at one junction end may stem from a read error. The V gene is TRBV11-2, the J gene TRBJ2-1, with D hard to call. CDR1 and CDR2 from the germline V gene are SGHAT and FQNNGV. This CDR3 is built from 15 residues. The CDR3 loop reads CASSLVVARSNGQFF. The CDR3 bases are TGTGCCAGCAGCTTAGTAGTAGCCCGATCCAATGGGCAGTTCTTC.

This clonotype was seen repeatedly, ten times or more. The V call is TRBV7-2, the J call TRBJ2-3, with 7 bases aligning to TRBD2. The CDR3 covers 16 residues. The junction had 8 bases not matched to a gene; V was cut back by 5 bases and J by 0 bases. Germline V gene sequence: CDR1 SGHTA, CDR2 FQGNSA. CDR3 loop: CASSVLAVSSTDTQYF. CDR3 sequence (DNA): TGTGCCAGCAGCGTGCTAGCGGTCTCTAGCACAGATACGCAGTATTTT. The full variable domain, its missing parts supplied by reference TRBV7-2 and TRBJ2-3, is GAGVSQSPSNKVTEKGKDVELRCDPISGHTALYWYRQSLGQGLEFLIYFQGNSAPDKSGLPSDRFSAERTGGSVSTLTIQRTQQEDSAVYLCASSVLAVSSTDTQYFGPGTRLTVL.

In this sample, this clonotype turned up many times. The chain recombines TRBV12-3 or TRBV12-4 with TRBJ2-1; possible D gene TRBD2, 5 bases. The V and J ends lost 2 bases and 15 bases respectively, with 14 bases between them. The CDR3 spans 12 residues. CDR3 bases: TGTGCCAGCAGTTTATACGGCGGGTCGGGGTTCTTC. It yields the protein CASSLYGGSGFF.

Written as DNA, the CDR3 is TGCAGTGCTAGAGCCCGCAGGATCTACACCTTC. This sequence encodes CSARARRIYTF. This sequence joins TRBV20-1 and TRBJ1-2; D is uncertain. This CDR3 is 11 amino acids long. Per the germline V gene, CDR1 is DFQATT and CDR2 is SNEGSKA (reference sequence). With 1 base removed from V and 10 bases from J, the gap between germline ends came to 10 bases.

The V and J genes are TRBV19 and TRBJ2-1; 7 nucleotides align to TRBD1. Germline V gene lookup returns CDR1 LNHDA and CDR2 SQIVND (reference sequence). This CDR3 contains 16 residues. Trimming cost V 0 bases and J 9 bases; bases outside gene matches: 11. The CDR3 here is CASSIDKGARSGEQFF. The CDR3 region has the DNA TGTGCCAGTAGTATAGATAAGGGGGCGCGGTCAGGTGAGCAGTTCTTC.

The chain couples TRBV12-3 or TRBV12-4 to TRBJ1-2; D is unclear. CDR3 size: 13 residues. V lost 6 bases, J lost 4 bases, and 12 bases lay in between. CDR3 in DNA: TGTGCCAGCAGGGACTCATGGGGCTATGGCTACACCTTC. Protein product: CASRDSWGYGYTF.

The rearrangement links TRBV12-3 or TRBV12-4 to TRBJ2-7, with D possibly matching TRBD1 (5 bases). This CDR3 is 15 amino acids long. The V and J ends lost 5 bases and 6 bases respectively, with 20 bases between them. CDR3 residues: CASSQDSAWAREQYF. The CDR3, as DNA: TGTGCCAGCAGTCAAGACAGCGCTTGGGCGCGCGAGCAGTACTTC.